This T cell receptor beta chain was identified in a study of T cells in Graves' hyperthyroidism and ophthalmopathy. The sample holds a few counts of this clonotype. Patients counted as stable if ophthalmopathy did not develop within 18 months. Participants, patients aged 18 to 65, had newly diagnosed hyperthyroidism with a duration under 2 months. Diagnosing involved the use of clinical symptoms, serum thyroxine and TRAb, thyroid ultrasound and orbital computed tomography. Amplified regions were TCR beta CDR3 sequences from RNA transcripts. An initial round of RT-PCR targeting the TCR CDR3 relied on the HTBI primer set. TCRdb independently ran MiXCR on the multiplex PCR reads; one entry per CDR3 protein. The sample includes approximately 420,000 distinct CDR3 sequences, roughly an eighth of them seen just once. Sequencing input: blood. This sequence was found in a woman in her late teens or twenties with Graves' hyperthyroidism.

The CDR3 protein is CASETDTQYF. The DNA for the CDR3 is TGTGCCAGCGAAACAGATACGCAGTATTTT. This chain uses TRBV5-8 with TRBJ2-3, with D hard to call. Trimming pared 7 bases from V and 3 bases from J, leaving 3 bases between. Germline V gives CDR1 SGHTS, CDR2 YDEGEE. This CDR3 spans 10 amino acids.